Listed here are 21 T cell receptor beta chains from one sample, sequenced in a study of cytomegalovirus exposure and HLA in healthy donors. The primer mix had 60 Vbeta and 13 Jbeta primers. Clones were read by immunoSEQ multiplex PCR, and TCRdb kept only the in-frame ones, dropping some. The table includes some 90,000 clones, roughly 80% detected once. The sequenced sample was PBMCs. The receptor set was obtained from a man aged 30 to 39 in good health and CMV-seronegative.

Here the CDR3 reads CASSFVFGGGVDTQYF. CDR3 in DNA: TGTGCCAGCAGCTTTGTTTTTGGCGGGGGGGTGGATACGCAGTATTTT. V and J are TRBV27 and TRBJ2-3; 9 bases line up with TRBD2. The J segment lost 6 bases and the V segment lost 6 bases, leaving 13 bases of the junction unmatched. Germline-derived CDR1 and CDR2 are MNHEY and SMNVEV (reference sequence). The CDR3 runs 16 residues.

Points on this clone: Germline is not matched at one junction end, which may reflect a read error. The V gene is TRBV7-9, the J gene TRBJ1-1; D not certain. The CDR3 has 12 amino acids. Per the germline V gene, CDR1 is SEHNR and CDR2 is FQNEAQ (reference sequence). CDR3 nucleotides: TGTTCCAGCAGCCCTTATAACACTGAAGCTTTCTTT. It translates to CSSSPYNTEAFF.

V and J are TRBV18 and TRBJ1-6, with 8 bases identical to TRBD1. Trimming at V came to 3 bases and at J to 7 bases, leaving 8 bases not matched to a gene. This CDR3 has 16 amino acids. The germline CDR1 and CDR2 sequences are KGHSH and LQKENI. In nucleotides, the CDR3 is TGTGCCAGCTCACCTACGACAGGGGCGGGCAATTCACCCCTCCACTTT. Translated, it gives CASSPTTGAGNSPLHF.

The CDR3 loop is CASSDPSTDTQYF. DNA for the CDR3: TGTGCCAGCAGTGACCCCTCTACAGATACGCAGTATTTT. The chain joins TRBV25-1 to TRBJ2-3; unclear D gene. The CDR3 sequence is 13 residues long. The V end was cut by 3 bases, the J end by 3 bases, with 7 bases between. The germline V gene has CDR1 MGHDK and CDR2 SYGVNS. The whole variable domain, remainder taken from reference TRBV25-1 and TRBJ2-3, is EADIYQTPRYLVIGTGKKITLECSQTMGHDKMYWYQQDPGMELHLIHYSYGVNSTEKGDLSSESTVSRIRTEHFPLTLESARPSHTSQYLCASSDPSTDTQYFGPGTRLTVL.

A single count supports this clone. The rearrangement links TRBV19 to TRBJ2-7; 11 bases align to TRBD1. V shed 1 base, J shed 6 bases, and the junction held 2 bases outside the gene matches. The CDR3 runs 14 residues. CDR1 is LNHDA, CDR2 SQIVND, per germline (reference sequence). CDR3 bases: TGTGCCAGTAGTATAGTTGGGACAGGGGGCGAGCAGTACTTC. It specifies CASSIVGTGGEQYF.

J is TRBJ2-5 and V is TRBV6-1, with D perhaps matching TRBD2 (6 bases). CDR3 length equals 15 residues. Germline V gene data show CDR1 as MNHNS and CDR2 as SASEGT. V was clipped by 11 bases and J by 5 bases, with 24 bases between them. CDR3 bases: TGTGCCGGAGGGTCCGGGGTGGGCTTTGGGGAGACCCAGTACTTC. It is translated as CAGGSGVGFGETQYF.

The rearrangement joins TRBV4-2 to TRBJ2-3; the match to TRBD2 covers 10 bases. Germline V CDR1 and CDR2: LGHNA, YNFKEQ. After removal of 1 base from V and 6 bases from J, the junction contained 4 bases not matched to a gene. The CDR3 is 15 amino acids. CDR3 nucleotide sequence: TGTGCCAGCAGCCAAGGTGCGGGACTAGCGGATACGCAGTATTTT. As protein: CASSQGAGLADTQYF.

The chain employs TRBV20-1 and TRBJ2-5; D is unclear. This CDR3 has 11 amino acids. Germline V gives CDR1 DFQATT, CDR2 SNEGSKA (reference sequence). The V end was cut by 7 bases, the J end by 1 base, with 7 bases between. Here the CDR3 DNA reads TGCAGTGAGAGGATCCAAGAGACCCAGTACTTC. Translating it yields CSERIQETQYF.

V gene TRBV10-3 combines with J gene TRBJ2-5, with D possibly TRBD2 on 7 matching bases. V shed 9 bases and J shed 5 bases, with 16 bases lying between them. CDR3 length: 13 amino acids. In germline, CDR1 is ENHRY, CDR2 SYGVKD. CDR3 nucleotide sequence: TGTGCCATAAGGGGGGGGGCCGGGGAGACCCAGTACTTC. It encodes CAIRGGAGETQYF.

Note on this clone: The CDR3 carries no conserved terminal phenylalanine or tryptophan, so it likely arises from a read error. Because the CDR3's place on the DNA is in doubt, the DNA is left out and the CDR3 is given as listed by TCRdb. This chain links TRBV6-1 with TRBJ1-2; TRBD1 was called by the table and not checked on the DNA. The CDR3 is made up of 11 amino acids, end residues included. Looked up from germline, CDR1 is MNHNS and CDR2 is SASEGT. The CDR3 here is CASRVETGTSS.

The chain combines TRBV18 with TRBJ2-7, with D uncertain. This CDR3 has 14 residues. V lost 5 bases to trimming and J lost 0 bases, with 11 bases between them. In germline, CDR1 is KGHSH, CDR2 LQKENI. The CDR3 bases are TGTGCCAGCTCAGGTCAGGCCGACTCCTACGAGCAGTACTTC. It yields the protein CASSGQADSYEQYF. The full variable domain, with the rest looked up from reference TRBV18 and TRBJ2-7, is NAGVMQNPRHLVRRRGQEARLRCSPMKGHSHVYWYRQLPEEGLKFMVYLQKENIIDESGMPKERFSAEFPKEGPSILRIQQVVRGDSAAYFCASSGQADSYEQYFGPGTRLTVT.

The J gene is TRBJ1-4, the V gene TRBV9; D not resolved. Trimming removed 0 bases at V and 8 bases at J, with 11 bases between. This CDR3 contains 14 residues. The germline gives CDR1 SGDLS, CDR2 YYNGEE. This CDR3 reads CASSVAPGGEKLFF. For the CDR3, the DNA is TGTGCCAGCAGCGTAGCGCCGGGAGGAGAAAAACTGTTTTTT.

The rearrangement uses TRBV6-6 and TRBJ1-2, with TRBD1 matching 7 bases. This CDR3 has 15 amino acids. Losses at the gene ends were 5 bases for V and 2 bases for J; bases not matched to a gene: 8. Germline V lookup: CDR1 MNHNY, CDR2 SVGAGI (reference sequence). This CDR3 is CASSQTGLNNYGYTF. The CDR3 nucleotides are TGTGCCAGCAGTCAGACAGGGCTAAACAACTATGGCTACACCTTC.

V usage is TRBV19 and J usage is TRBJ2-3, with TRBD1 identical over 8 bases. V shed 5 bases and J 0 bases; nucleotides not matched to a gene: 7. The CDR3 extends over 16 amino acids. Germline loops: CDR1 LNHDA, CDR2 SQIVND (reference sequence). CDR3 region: CASSPRTGPSTDTQYF. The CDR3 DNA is TGTGCCAGTAGTCCTCGGACAGGGCCTAGCACAGATACGCAGTATTTT.

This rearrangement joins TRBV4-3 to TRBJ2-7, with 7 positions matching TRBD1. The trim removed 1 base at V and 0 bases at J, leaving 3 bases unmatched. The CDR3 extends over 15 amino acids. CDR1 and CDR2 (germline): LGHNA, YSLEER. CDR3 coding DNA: TGCGCCAGCAGCCAAGTGTGGGACAGCTCCTACGAGCAGTACTTC. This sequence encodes CASSQVWDSSYEQYF.

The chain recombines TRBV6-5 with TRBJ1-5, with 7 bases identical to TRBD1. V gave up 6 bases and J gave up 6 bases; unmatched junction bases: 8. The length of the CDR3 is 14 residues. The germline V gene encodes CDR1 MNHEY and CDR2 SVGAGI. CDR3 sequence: CASRKRQGFQPQHF. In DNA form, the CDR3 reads TGTGCCAGCAGAAAACGACAGGGCTTTCAGCCCCAGCATTTT.

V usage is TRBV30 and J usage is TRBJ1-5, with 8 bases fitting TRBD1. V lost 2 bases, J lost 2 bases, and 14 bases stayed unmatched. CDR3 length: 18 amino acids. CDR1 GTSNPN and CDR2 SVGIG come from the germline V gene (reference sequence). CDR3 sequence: CAWSSDRVSRSGNQPQHF. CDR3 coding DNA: TGTGCCTGGAGTTCGGACAGGGTCTCGAGGTCCGGCAATCAGCCCCAGCATTTT.

The DNA of the CDR3 is TGTGCCAGCAGCCAAGACTCCGGTTTTCGTGGCTACACCTTC. It specifies CASSQDSGFRGYTF. The genes are TRBV14 and TRBJ1-2, with no clear D. The CDR3 extends over 14 amino acids. Per germline, CDR1 SGHDN and CDR2 FVKESK. Trimming took 0 bases from V and 7 from J, leaving 12 bases between them. Using reference TRBV14 and TRBJ1-2 for the parts outside the CDR3, the full variable domain is EAGVTQFPSHSVIEKGQTVTLRCDPISGHDNLYWYRRVMGKEIKFLLHFVKESKQDESGMPNNRFLAERTGGTYSTLKVQPAELEDSGVYFCASSQDSGFRGYTFGSGTRLTVV.

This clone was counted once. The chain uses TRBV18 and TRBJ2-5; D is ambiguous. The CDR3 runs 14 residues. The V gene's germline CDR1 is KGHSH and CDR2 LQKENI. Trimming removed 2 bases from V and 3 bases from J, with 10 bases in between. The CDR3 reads CASSPSLIEETQYF. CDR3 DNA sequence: TGTGCCAGCTCACCATCCCTTATTGAAGAGACCCAGTACTTC. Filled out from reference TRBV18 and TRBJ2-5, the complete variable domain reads NAGVMQNPRHLVRRRGQEARLRCSPMKGHSHVYWYRQLPEEGLKFMVYLQKENIIDESGMPKERFSAEFPKEGPSILRIQQVVRGDSAAYFCASSPSLIEETQYFGPGTRLLVL.

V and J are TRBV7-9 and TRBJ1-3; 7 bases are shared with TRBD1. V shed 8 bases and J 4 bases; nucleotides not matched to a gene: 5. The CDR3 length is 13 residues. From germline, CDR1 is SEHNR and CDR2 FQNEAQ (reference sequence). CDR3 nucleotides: TGTGCCAGCGAGGGGGCCCTCGGAAACACCATATATTTT. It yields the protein CASEGALGNTIYF.

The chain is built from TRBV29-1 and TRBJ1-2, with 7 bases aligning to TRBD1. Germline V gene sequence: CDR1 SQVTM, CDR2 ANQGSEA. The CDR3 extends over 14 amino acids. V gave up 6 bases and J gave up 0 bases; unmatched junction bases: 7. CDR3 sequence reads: CSVGDSMSNYGYTF. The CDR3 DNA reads TGCAGCGTGGGGGACAGTATGTCTAACTATGGCTACACCTTC.